This T cell receptor beta chain was recovered during a study of shared clonotypes between healthy human individuals. The V gene's germline CDR1 is MNHEY and CDR2 SVGAGI. The CDR3 is 13 residues long. TCRdb's copy holds only in-frame clones and misses some; the assay was immunoSEQ multiplex PCR. The data contain more than 550,000 clones, about 90% of them singletons. Findings and limits, study-wide: What naive subsets generally showed was a larger estimated richness than memory subsets showed. Even with large depth, rarefaction showed that sorted-subset sequencing was incomplete. Apart from blood, nothing was sampled; tissue repertoires likely differ.

In the case of this clone: The antigen is unknown.

The authors combined CD45RO+ cells with CCR7-negative CD45RA+ TemRA cells as CD8 memory. Source material: memory CD8+ T cells from PBMCs. As for subset: CD45RO+ cells pooled with CCR7-negative TemRA cells. This clonotype originated in a man aged 18 to 35 in good health. Some clones in this sample may be carry-over from other donors' samples. The chain employs TRBV6-5 and TRBJ2-5; D not certain. The DNA end is more similar to TRBJ2-7, so the J call may be wrong. In nucleotides, the CDR3 is TGTGCCAGCAGCCCAAGGATCTCCTACGAGCAGTACTTC. This codes for CASSPRISYEQYF.